This T cell receptor beta chain was recovered during a study of blood T cell repertoires in COVID-19 (TCRdb year 2020). Turning to the overall study: Collaborator samples came from the United States, Italy and Spain and covered acute and convalescent phases of COVID-19. Samples were obtained from the ongoing ImmuneRACE study (first 160 participants) and from 1,254 subjects provided by 6 global collaborators. Nearly every sample came with metadata listing a de-identified subject ID, COVID-19 status, age in years and sex. The material from the prospective study consisted of cDNA or gDNA derived from T cells, B-cell-depleted T cells, or PBMCs. Where available, HLA class I and class II types were taken from metadata supplied by the sample provider and were not determined by assay-based typing. The repertoires were released in a freely available public database meant as a resource for research on the immune response to SARS-CoV-2. The dataset comprised deeply sampled blood TCRbeta repertoires from subjects exposed to, actively infected with, or recovered from COVID-19. Findings and caveats that apply to the study as a whole: The quantity of clinical and demographic metadata differed by source and by participant and was supplied without curation.

The immunoSEQ Assay, a bias-controlled multiplex PCR, was used to amplify TCRbeta CDR3 regions from genomic DNA. The authors' pipeline ran thus. Within the assay, amplification of reference gene primers was used to estimate how many nucleated cells each sample contained. Sequence reads were collapsed and filtered to measure the absolute abundance of every unique TCRbeta CDR3 rearrangement. For each sample, productive Simpson clonality was calculated by taking the square root of Simpson's diversity index across productive rearrangements. TCRdb limited this immuneACCESS table to in-frame rearrangements with V and J called. A share of clones is missing; checked studies link under half to unresolved V genes, and the rest is unexplained. Clone size and V and J calls were adopted from that table, with D and trimming inferred from the DNA. This sample lists under 500,000 clones; roughly 90% were detected once. The ten biggest clones cover approximately 4.3% of the sample.

This clone was recorded only once. There is no known antigen for this receptor. Qualities for individual bases were not recorded, and no much larger clone is one base off. Whole blood was collected in K2EDTA tubes by collaborating institutions according to the institutions' own protocols. For TCRbeta analysis, collaborators shipped samples as frozen whole blood, isolated PBMCs, or DNA extracted from either of those sample types. The receptor was derived from a woman aged 30 to 39 with acute or convalescent COVID-19. The sequenced sample consisted of peripheral blood.

The CDR3 protein: CASSESVYSSKNTQYF. The nucleotides read TGCGCCAGCAGTGAGTCGGTTTACAGCAGCAAGAATACGCAGTATTTT. The chain is made from TRBV10-1 and TRBJ2-3; no D gene can be assigned with confidence. The trim is 0 bases for V and 7 bases for J, with a gap of 17 bases between the germline ends. From cysteine to phenylalanine, the CDR3 is 16 amino acids long. This entry keeps only the CDR3 DNA: 48 bases, framed from base 1. The germline V gene (reference sequence) specifies WNHNN as CDR1 and SYGVQD as CDR2.